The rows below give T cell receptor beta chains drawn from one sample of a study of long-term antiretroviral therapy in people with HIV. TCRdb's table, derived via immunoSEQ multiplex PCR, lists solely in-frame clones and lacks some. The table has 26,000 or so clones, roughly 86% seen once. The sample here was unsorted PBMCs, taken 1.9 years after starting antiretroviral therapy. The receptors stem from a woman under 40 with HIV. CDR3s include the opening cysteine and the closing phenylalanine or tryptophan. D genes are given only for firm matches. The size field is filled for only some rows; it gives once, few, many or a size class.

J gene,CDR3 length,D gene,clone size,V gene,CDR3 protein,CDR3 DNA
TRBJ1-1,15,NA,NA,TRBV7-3,CASSLGPTVNTEAFF,TGTGCCAGCAGCTTAGGGCCGACGGTGAACACTGAAGCTTTCTTT
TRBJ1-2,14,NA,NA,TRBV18,CASSPQPANYGYTF,TGTGCCAGCTCACCACAACCGGCTAACTATGGCTACACCTTC
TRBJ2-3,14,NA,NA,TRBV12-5,CASGLGWTEDTQYF,TGTGCTAGTGGTTTGGGTTGGACAGAAGATACGCAGTATTTT
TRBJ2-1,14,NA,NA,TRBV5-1,CASRDLNSYNEQFF,TGCGCCAGCCGGGACCTCAACTCCTACAATGAGCAGTTCTTC
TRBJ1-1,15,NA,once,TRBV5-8,CASSLRRGPNTEAFF,TGTGCCAGCAGCTTGCGTCGGGGGCCCAACACTGAAGCTTTCTTT
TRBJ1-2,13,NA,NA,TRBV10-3,CAIRQGSPDGYTF,TGTGCCATCAGGCAGGGGTCCCCCGATGGCTACACCTTC
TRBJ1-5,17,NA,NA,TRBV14,CASSQEVGGGSNQPQHF,TGTGCCAGCAGCCAAGAAGTCGGGGGCGGTAGCAATCAGCCCCAGCATTTT
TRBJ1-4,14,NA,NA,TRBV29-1,CSVEWVDPNEKLFF,TGCAGCGTTGAATGGGTCGACCCTAATGAAAAACTGTTTTTT
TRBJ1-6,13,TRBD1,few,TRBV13,CASSADRDLPLHF,TGTGCCAGCAGCGCGGACAGGGACCTTCCCCTCCACTTT
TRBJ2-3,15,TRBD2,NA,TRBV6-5,CATAPAGGLTDTQYF,TGTGCCACCGCGCCAGCGGGGGGTTTAACAGATACGCAGTATTTT
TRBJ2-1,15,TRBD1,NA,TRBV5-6,CASNMGGTGYNEQFF,TGTGCCAGCAACATGGGGGGGACAGGGTACAATGAGCAGTTCTTC
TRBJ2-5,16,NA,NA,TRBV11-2,CASSFLIGISQETQYF,TGTGCCAGCAGCTTTTTAATCGGAATATCCCAAGAGACCCAGTACTTC
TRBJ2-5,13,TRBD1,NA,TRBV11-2,CASSTGARETQYF,TGTGCCAGCAGCACAGGGGCGAGGGAGACCCAGTACTTC
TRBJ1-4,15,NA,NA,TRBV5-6,CASSPGTGIREKLFF,TGTGCCAGCAGCCCCGGAACGGGGATAAGGGAAAAACTGTTTTTT
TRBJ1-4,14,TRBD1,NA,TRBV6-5,CASRLGQGFEKLFF,TGTGCCAGCAGGCTGGGACAGGGATTTGAAAAACTGTTTTTT
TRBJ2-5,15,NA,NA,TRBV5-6,CASSLYNRGGETQYF,TGTGCCAGCAGCTTGTACAACAGGGGAGGAGAGACCCAGTACTTC
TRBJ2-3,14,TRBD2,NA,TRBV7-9,CASSAPRGTDTQYF,TGTGCCAGCAGCGCGCCGCGGGGGACAGATACGCAGTATTTT
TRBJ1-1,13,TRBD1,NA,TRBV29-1,CSSIEGARLEAFF,TGCAGCTCAATAGAGGGGGCAAGACTTGAAGCTTTCTTT
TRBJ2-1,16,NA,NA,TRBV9,CASSVEGYSSYNEQFF,TGTGCCAGCAGCGTAGAGGGCTACAGCTCCTACAATGAGCAGTTCTTC
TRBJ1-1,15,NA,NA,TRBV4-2,CASSQDIRRRGEAFF,TGTGCCAGCAGCCAAGATATAAGACGGAGAGGCGAAGCTTTCTTT
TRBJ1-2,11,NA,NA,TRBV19,CASSPGGDHTF,TGTGCCAGTAGTCCAGGAGGGGATCACACCTTC
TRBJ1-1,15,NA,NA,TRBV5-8,CASSSFGGPNTEAFF,TGTGCCAGCAGCTCCTTTGGAGGGCCGAACACTGAAGCTTTCTTT
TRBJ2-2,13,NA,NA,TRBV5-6,CASSLVVTGELFF,TGTGCCAGCAGCTTGGTGGTTACCGGGGAGCTGTTTTTT
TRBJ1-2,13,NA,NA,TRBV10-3,CAISPAGENGYTF,TGTGCCATCAGCCCCGCAGGGGAGAATGGCTACACCTTC
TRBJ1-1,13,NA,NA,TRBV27,CASSQVMNTEAFF,TGTGCCAGCTCACAGGTGATGAACACTGAAGCTTTCTTT
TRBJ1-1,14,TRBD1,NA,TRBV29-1,CSVTGTGRNTEAFF,TGCAGCGTTACCGGGACAGGGAGGAACACTGAAGCTTTCTTT
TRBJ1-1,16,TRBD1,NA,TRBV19,CASSLGTGIADTEAFF,TGTGCCAGTAGTTTGGGGACAGGGATTGCCGACACTGAAGCTTTCTTT
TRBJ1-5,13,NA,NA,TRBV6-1,CASSDYSYQPQHF,TGTGCCAGCAGTGACTACAGCTATCAGCCCCAGCATTTT
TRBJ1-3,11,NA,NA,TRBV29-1,CTCWRRNTIYF,TGCACCTGCTGGAGAAGAAACACCATATATTTT
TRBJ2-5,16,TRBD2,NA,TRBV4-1,CASSPLTSGGQETQYF,TGCGCCAGCAGCCCCCTGACTAGCGGGGGCCAAGAGACCCAGTACTTC
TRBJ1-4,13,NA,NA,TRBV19,CASRDSINEKLFF,TGTGCCAGTAGGGATAGTATTAATGAAAAACTGTTTTTT
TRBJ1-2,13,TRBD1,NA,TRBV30,CAWSEGQGYGYTF,TGTGCCTGGAGTGAAGGACAGGGCTATGGCTACACCTTC
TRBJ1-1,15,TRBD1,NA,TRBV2,CASSPIQGAVSEAFF,TGTGCCAGCAGCCCGATACAGGGGGCGGTCTCTGAAGCTTTCTTT
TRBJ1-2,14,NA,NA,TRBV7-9,CASSLDGGGSGYTF,TGTGCCAGCAGCTTAGACGGCGGGGGCAGTGGCTACACCTTC
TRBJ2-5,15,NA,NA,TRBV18,CASSASSVIRETQYF,TGTGCCAGCTCAGCCTCCTCGGTTATAAGGGAGACCCAGTACTTC
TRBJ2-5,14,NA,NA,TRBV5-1,CASSLPLTGETQYF,TGCGCCAGCAGCCTCCCACTAACGGGGGAGACCCAGTACTTC
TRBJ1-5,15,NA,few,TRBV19,CASSTGVGSNQPQHF,TGTGCCAGTAGTACCGGGGTTGGGAGCAATCAGCCCCAGCATTTT
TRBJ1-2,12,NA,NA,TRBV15,CATSREGLGYTF,TGTGCCACCAGCAGAGAAGGCCTTGGCTACACCTTC
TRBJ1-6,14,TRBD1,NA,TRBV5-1,CASSGGQGNSPLHF,TGCGCCAGCAGCGGCGGACAGGGGAATTCACCCCTCCACTTT
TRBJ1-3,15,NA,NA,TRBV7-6,CASSPDPRPGNTIYF,TGTGCCAGCAGCCCCGACCCCAGGCCTGGAAACACCATATATTTT
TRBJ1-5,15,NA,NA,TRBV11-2,CASSSGGRAGQPQHF,TGTGCCAGCAGCTCTGGGGGCCGGGCCGGCCAGCCCCAGCATTTT
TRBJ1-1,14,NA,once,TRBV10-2,CASSESGGATEAFF,TGCGCCAGCAGTGAAAGTGGGGGCGCCACTGAAGCTTTCTTT
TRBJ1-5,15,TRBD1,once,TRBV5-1,CASSPGTGGSQPQHF,TGCGCCAGCAGCCCCGGGACAGGGGGATCGCAGCCCCAGCATTTT
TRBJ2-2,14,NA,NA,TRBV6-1,CASSDYAGAGELFF,TGTGCCAGCAGTGATTACGCCGGGGCCGGGGAGCTGTTTTTT
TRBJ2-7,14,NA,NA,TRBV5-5,CASSRDRYYVEQYF,TGTGCCAGCAGCCGGGACCGATACTACGTGGAGCAGTACTTC
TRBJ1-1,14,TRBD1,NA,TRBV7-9,CASSLQGGVTEAFF,TGTGCCAGCAGCTTACAGGGGGGAGTCACTGAAGCTTTCTTT
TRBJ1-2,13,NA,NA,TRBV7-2,CASSHPDSYGYTF,TGTGCCAGCAGCCATCCGGACAGCTATGGCTACACCTTC
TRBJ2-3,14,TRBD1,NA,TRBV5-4,CASTLDRGSNTQYF,TGTGCCAGCACCCTGGACAGGGGGTCGAATACGCAGTATTTT
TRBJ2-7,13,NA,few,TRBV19,CASSKGVSYEQYF,TGTGCCAGTAGTAAAGGGGTCTCCTACGAGCAGTACTTC
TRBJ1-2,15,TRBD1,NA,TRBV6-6,CASSPRTGTNYGYTF,TGTGCCAGCAGCCCTCGGACAGGCACTAACTATGGCTACACCTTC